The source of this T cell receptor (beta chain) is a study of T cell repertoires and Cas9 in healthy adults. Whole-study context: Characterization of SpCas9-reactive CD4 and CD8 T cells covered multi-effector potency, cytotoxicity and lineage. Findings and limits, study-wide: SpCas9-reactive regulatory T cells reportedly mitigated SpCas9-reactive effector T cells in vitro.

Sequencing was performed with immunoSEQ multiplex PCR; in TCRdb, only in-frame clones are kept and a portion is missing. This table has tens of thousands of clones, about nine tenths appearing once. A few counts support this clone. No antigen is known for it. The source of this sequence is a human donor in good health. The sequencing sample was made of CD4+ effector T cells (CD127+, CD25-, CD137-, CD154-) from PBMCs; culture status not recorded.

CDR3 nucleotide sequence: TGCAGCGTTGAAAGTTCGACAGGATCTGGCTACACCTTC. Protein: CSVESSTGSGYTF. The chain is built from TRBV29-1 and TRBJ1-2; tentative D call: TRBD1 (6 bases). Looked up from germline, CDR1 is SQVTM and CDR2 is ANQGSEA. This CDR3 region has 13 residues. Trimming shortened V by 2 bases and J by 7 bases, and 14 bases separated the two germline ends. Together with reference TRBV29-1 and TRBJ1-2, the CDR3 gives the full variable domain: SAVISQKPSRDICQRGTSLTIQCQVDSQVTMMFWYRQQPGQSLTLIATANQGSEATYESGFVIDKFPISRPNLTFSTLTVSNMSPEDSSIYLCSVESSTGSGYTFGSGTRLTVV.